The 10 T cell receptor beta chains given below trace back to one sample, sequenced in a study of T-cell memory formation after mild COVID-19. Each CDR3 protein gets one entry after TCRdb re-called the 5' RACE reads with MiXCR. There are about 470,000 distinct CDR3 sequences in the sample; 20% to 25% occur only once, and around 13% lies in the top ten. The specimen was PBMCs or a T cell subset sorted from them (not recorded which). The receptors shown here come from an adult woman who had mild COVID-19 (a few samples of this study predate the infection). Cell type and time point are not known.

The V and J genes are TRBV5-1 and TRBJ2-5, with a tentative D call TRBD1 (5 bases). Germline V CDR1 and CDR2: SGHRS, YFSETQ. V was pared by 4 bases and J by 1 base, with 14 bases between. CDR3 length equals 15 residues. The CDR3 sequence: CASSRVGQIQETQYF. The CDR3 DNA reads TGCGCCAGCAGCCGGGTGGGGCAGATCCAAGAGACCCAGTACTTC. Combining the CDR3 with reference TRBV5-1 and TRBJ2-5 gives the whole variable domain KAGVTQTPRYLIKTRGQQVTLSCSPISGHRSVSWYQQTPGQGLQFLFEYFSETQRNKGNFPGRFSGRQFSNSRSEMNVSTLELGDSALYLCASSRVGQIQETQYFGPGTRLLVL.

V gene TRBV18 combines with J gene TRBJ2-7, with D possibly TRBD1 on 5 matching bases. The CDR3 spans 14 residues. Germline loops: CDR1 KGHSH, CDR2 LQKENI. Trimming stripped 1 base from V and 3 bases from J, with 10 bases between. CDR3 protein: CASSPQGWDYEQYF. CDR3 DNA: TGTGCCAGCTCACCACAGGGGTGGGACTACGAGCAGTACTTC. The full variable domain, its missing parts supplied by reference TRBV18 and TRBJ2-7, is NAGVMQNPRHLVRRRGQEARLRCSPMKGHSHVYWYRQLPEEGLKFMVYLQKENIIDESGMPKERFSAEFPKEGPSILRIQQVVRGDSAAYFCASSPQGWDYEQYFGPGTRLTVT.

This clonotype has a handful of counts. The chain uses TRBV20-1 and TRBJ1-1; TRBD1 aligns across 8 bases. V lost 5 bases and J lost 2; bases outside the gene matches: 7. Germline V CDR1 and CDR2: DFQATT, SNEGSKA (reference sequence). There are 14 residues in the CDR3. The CDR3 region has the DNA TGCAGTGCTGCCCGGACAGGGTTTAACACTGAAGCTTTCTTT. It encodes CSAARTGFNTEAFF.

The chain combines TRBV30 with TRBJ2-3; D is ambiguous. The V and J ends lost 2 bases and 1 base respectively, with 10 bases between them. Germline loops: CDR1 GTSNPN, CDR2 SVGIG (reference sequence). The CDR3 runs to 14 residues. The CDR3 DNA sequence: TGTGCCTGGAGTTATGGAAGTGGCACAGATACGCAGTATTTT. Amino acid sequence: CAWSYGSGTDTQYF.

Ten or more counts support this clonotype. The J gene is TRBJ2-5, the V gene TRBV7-3; TRBD2 matches at 9 bases. With 1 base clipped from V and 1 base from J, the junction kept 7 bases outside the gene matches. The germline V gene has CDR1 SGHTA and CDR2 FQGTGA. This CDR3 has 17 amino acids. The CDR3 reads CASSLRPPTSGQETQYF. CDR3 bases: TGTGCCAGCAGCTTAAGACCCCCGACTAGCGGCCAAGAGACCCAGTACTTC.

The chain recombines TRBV7-2 with TRBJ2-7, with 8 bases fitting TRBD2. This CDR3 is built from 16 residues. Germline V gene sequence: CDR1 SGHTA, CDR2 FQGNSA. J was trimmed by 2 bases and V by 1 base; bases with no gene match: 7. CDR3 sequence: CASSLDRGLVTYEQYF. The CDR3 region has the DNA TGTGCCAGCAGCTTAGACCGGGGACTAGTAACCTACGAGCAGTACTTC.

This clonotype was counted a few times. CDR3 in DNA: TGTGCCAGCAGTTACTCGACGTCGTTGTCCGGGGAGCTGTTTTTT. Residues: CASSYSTSLSGELFF. The rearrangement links TRBV6-5 to TRBJ2-2; D gene ambiguous. CDR3 size: 15 residues. Trimming pared 0 bases from V and 6 bases from J, leaving 11 bases between. Germline CDR1 is MNHEY and CDR2 is SVGAGI.

DNA of the CDR3: TGTGCCAGCAGTTCTTACAGGGAATGGTTGGAGACCCAGTACTTC. Residues: CASSSYREWLETQYF. The rearrangement links TRBV7-6 to TRBJ2-5; tentatively, D is TRBD1 (6 bases). Trimming took 6 bases from V and 5 from J, leaving 19 bases between them. Per germline, CDR1 SGHVS and CDR2 FNYEAQ. The CDR3 is made up of 15 amino acids.

The V gene is TRBV7-6, the J gene TRBJ2-1; 8 bases fit TRBD2. The CDR3 length is 15 residues. After removal of 3 bases from V and 6 bases from J, the junction contained 7 bases not matched to a gene. The germline V gene has CDR1 SGHVS and CDR2 FNYEAQ. CDR3 protein: CASSFRTSLPNEQFF. The CDR3 DNA follows: TGTGCCAGCAGCTTCCGGACTAGCCTCCCCAATGAGCAGTTCTTC.

The table lists this clonotype with many counts. The chain joins TRBV24-1 to TRBJ2-7, with 7 bases matching TRBD1. This CDR3 has 15 amino acids. The germline CDR1 and CDR2 sequences are KGHDR and SFDVKD. V gave up 4 bases and J gave up 2 bases; unmatched junction bases: 7. CDR3 in DNA: TGTGCCACCAGTGAGACAGGGACGAGTCCCTACGAGCAGTACTTC. This sequence encodes CATSETGTSPYEQYF.